The present TCR beta chain was sequenced within a study of T cells in Graves' hyperthyroidism and ophthalmopathy (dated by TCRdb to the late 2010s). A note on the overall study: Peripheral blood samples were taken at initial diagnosis, before any treatment was given. According to the paper, TCR Vbeta CDR3 sequencing was carried out on over 130 peripheral blood samples, which came from approximately 41 ophthalmopathy, 70 to 80 hyperthyroidism and approximately 17 progressor patients. For training and testing, the roughly 100 patients in the discovery cohort were randomly divided in a 7:3 ratio. TCR V-J signatures able to tell the groups apart were searched for in a discovery cohort of approximately 95 patients, of whom about 40 had Graves' ophthalmopathy and 55 to 65 had stable Graves' hyperthyroidism. Following sampling, methimazole starting at 30 mg daily was given to hyperthyroidism patients, and high-dose intravenous methylprednisolone was given to ophthalmopathy patients. An independent validation cohort of fewer than 20 hyperthyroidism patients and 15 or so patients who later progressed to ophthalmopathy tested prospective prediction of ophthalmopathy. In about six Graves' hyperthyroidism patients, the study also compared T-cell repertoires from thyroid tissue with T-cell repertoires from blood. The full study reports these points: In validation, the model predicted progression to ophthalmopathy with about 71% sensitivity and 72.22% specificity, a median of 6.5 months before onset. Most expanded thyroid clonotypes (frequency above 0.001) were also detected in blood, suggesting blood repertoires may reflect thyroid immune responses. Ophthalmopathy was separated from stable hyperthyroidism by a 13 V-J signature model, with 87.88% sensitivity and just over 81% specificity obtained in cross-validation and 80%/75% obtained in testing. No statistical method was used to set the sample size in advance, and investigators knew the group allocation.

About this clonotype: Its target antigen remains unknown. It has no much larger one-base neighbor in the sample; base qualities were not kept.

The TCR beta CDR3 regions were amplified from RNA transcripts. The TCR CDR3 was subjected to a first round of RT-PCR using the HTBI primer set and the Qiagen OneStep RT-PCR kit. The libraries were constructed in a second round of multiplex PCR and then size-selected and purified. The libraries were sequenced on an Illumina HiSeq2000 using paired-end 100 bp reads. The study's own analysis went as follows. SOAPnuke was used to process the raw data, with reads discarded if the reads contained adapters or uncalled bases, had a mean Phred below 15, or lacked an exact constant-primer or identifier match. COPE v1.2.5 was used to merge the high-quality paired reads, and each unique nucleotide sequence was defined as a clonotype. MiTCR v1.1 was used to align clonotypes to the IMGT TRBV, TRBD and TRBJ reference segments. Only V-J combinations with frequency above 0.0001, covering approximately 99% of repertoires, were analysed. A TCS score was defined as the ratio of F50 (clonal expansion) to E x V (chaos), with BLOSUM62-based TCRdist applied between CDR3 peptides within each V-J. Welch's t-statistics and random forest reduced around 550 V-J features to about 13, which were used in a naive Bayes classifier (R e1071). TCRdb reprocessing: public reads trimmed at Q25 with fastp, clones called with MiXCR, in-frame beta chains kept. Under each unique CDR3 protein, matching rows form one entry showing the most common genes and DNA. The V and J calls come from TCRdb's annotation, not from the publication. The sample table contains about 480,000 distinct CDR3 sequences; only one count was recorded for over 13% of them. The top ten clones comprise around 17% of the sample.

The CDR3 has 10 amino acids, counting the end cysteine and phenylalanine. The DNA shown is the 30-base CDR3, in frame from base 1. The germline V gene (reference sequence) yields LNHDA for CDR1 and SQIVND for CDR2. A patient counted as having stable Graves' hyperthyroidism if no progression to ophthalmopathy occurred over 18 months of follow-up. Hyperthyroidism patients were newly diagnosed, with disease duration under 2 months, and aged 18 to 65 years. The study excluded patients with uncontrolled infections, other autoimmune diseases, pregnancy or lactation. Diagnoses were established on the basis of clinical symptoms, serum thyroxine and TRAb, thyroid ultrasound, and orbital computed tomography. PBMCs were isolated from about 9 ml of fresh peripheral blood by Ficoll-Paque density gradient centrifugation. Total RNA was extracted with Trizol reagent, and quality was checked on an Agilent 2100 Bioanalyzer.

The V and J segments used are TRBV19 and TRBJ1-6; no D segment can be confidently identified. The receptor was isolated from a woman younger than 30 with Graves' hyperthyroidism. The sequenced sample consisted of blood. The encoded CDR3 is CPSRCSPLHF. The DNA sequence follows: TGTCCCTCCCGTTGTTCACCCCTCCACTTT.